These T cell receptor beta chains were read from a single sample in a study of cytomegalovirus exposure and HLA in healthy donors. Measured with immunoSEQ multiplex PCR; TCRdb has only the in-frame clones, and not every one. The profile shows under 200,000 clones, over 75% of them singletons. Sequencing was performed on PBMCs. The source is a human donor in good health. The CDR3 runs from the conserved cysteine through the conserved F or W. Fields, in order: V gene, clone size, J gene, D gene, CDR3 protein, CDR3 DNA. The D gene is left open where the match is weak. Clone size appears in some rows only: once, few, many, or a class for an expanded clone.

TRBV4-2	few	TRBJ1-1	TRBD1	CASSQGQGMGTEAFF	TGTGCCAGCAGCCAAGGACAGGGGATGGGGACTGAAGCTTTCTTT
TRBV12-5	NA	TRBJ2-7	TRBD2	CASAPASGAPRGYEQYF	TGTGCTAGTGCCCCGGCTAGCGGGGCCCCCAGGGGGTACGAGCAGTACTTC
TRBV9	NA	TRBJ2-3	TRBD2	CASSVGLAGPVGTDTQYF	TGTGCCAGCAGCGTAGGTCTAGCGGGGCCGGTAGGCACAGATACGCAGTATTTT
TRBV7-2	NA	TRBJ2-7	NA	CASSFKGRYEQYF	TGTGCCAGCAGCTTCAAGGGGAGGTACGAGCAGTACTTC
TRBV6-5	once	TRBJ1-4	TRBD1	CASRRTGNEKLFF	TGTGCCAGCAGACGGACAGGGAATGAAAAACTGTTTTTT
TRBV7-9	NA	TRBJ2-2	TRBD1	CASGKDRVNSGELFF	TGTGCCAGCGGGAAAGACAGGGTAAACAGCGGGGAGCTGTTTTTT
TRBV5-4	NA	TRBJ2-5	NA	CASSPTLRGQETQYF	TGTGCCAGCAGCCCGACCCTACGGGGACAAGAGACCCAGTACTTC
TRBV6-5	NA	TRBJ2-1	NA	CASSAVGAGEQFF	TGTGCCAGCAGCGCGGTGGGGGCAGGTGAGCAGTTCTTC
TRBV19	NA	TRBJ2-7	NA	CASSTDSYEQYF	TGTGCCAGTAGTACGGACAGCTACGAGCAGTACTTC
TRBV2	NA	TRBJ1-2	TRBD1	CASQDRGQYGYTF	TGTGCCAGCCAGGACAGGGGACAGTATGGCTACACCTTC
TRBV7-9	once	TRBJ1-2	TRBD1	CASSLSGGTGGGYTF	TGTGCCAGCAGCTTGAGTGGTGGGACAGGCGGGGGCTACACCTTC
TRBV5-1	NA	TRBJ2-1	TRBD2	CASSLGTREPNEQFF	TGCGCCAGCAGCCTGGGGACTAGAGAACCCAATGAGCAGTTCTTC
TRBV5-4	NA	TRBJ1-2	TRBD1	CASRGRGPTDYGYTF	TGTGCCAGCAGAGGAAGGGGGCCTACTGACTATGGCTACACCTTC
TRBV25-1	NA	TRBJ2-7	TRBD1	CASSLDRIIYEQYF	TGTGCCAGCAGCCTGGACAGGATAATCTACGAGCAGTACTTC
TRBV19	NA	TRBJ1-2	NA	CASSIRGAHDGYTF	TGTGCCAGTAGTATCCGGGGGGCGCATGATGGCTACACCTTC
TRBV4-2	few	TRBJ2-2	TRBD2	CASSPRVAGGLTGELFF	TGTGCCAGCAGCCCCCGGGTAGCGGGGGGGCTGACCGGGGAGCTGTTTTTT
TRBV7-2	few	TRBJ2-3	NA	CASSLVAQLLYTDTQYF	TGTGCCAGCAGCTTAGTAGCTCAGCTACTATACACAGATACGCAGTATTTT
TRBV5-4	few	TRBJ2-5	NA	CASGGRGTSPKDTTQYF	TGTGCCAGCGGGGGGAGAGGGACCTCACCCAAAGATACGACCCAGTACTTC
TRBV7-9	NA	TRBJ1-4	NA	CASSLGEATNEKLFF	TGTGCCAGCAGCTTAGGGGAGGCAACTAATGAAAAACTGTTTTTT
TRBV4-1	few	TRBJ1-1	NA	CASSQPGRNTEAFF	TGCGCCAGCAGCCAACCAGGCAGGAACACTGAAGCTTTCTTT
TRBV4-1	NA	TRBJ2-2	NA	CASSQVSGPGELFF	TGCGCCAGCAGCCAAGTTTCTGGGCCCGGGGAGCTGTTTTTT
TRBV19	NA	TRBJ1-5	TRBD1	CASSPDRGSNQPQHF	TGTGCCAGTAGTCCGGACAGGGGGAGCAATCAGCCCCAGCATTTT
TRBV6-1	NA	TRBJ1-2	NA	CASSETRDYGYTF	TGTGCCAGCAGTGAGACCAGGGACTATGGCTACACCTTC
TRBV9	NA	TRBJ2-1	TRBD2	CASSSSGGKIYNEQFF	TGTGCCAGCAGCTCTAGCGGGGGCAAGATCTACAATGAGCAGTTCTTC
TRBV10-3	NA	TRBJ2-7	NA	CAISELDIYEQYF	TGTGCCATCAGTGAGTTAGACATCTACGAGCAGTACTTC
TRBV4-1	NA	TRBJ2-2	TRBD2	CASSPLAGLTGELFF	TGCGCCAGCAGCCCCCTAGCGGGGCTCACCGGGGAGCTGTTTTTT
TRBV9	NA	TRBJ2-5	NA	CASSVVGAPRETQYF	TGTGCCAGCAGCGTAGTGGGGGCGCCCCGGGAGACCCAGTACTTC
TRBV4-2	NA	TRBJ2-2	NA	CASSQDLAELNTGELFF	TGTGCCAGCAGCCAAGATTTGGCAGAATTGAACACCGGGGAGCTGTTTTTT